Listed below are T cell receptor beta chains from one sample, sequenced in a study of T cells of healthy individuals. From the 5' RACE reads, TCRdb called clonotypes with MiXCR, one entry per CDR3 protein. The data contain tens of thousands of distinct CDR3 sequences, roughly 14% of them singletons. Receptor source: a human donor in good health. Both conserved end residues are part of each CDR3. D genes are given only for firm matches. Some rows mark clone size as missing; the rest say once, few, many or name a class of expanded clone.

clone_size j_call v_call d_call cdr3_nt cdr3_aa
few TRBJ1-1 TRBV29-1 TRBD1 TGCAGCGTTGAATTGACAGGGGGCTTGAACACTGAAGCTTTCTTT CSVELTGGLNTEAFF
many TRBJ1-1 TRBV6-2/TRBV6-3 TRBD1 TGTGCCAGCAGTTACCATATCGACAGGGGAGGCACTGAAGCTTTCTTT CASSYHIDRGGTEAFF
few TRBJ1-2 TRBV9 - TGTGCCAGCAGCGTAGTTCCGGGTAACTATGGCTACACCTTC CASSVVPGNYGYTF
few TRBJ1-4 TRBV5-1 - TGCGCCAGCAGCTCCAGGGGATCGACTAATGAAAAACTGTTTTTT CASSSRGSTNEKLFF
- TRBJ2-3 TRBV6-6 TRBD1 TGTGCCAGCAGTGGACAGGCTAGAGATACGCAGTATTTT CASSGQARDTQYF
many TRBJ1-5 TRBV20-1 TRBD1 TGCAGTGCGGCCGGGACAGGGGTCTATAGCAATCAGCCCCAGCATTTT CSAAGTGVYSNQPQHF
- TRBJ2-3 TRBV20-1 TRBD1 TGCAGTGCTACTCCGGGGACAGGGTCCCGTCAACAACTACTAAGTACGCAGTATTTT CSATPGTGSRQQLLSTQYF
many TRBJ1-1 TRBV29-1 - TGCAGCGTTGATGAGGGGGGGGTCACTGAAGCTTTCTTT CSVDEGGVTEAFF
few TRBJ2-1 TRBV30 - TGTGCCTGGAGTGTGCCAGCGGTAGGATACAATGAGCAGTTCTTC CAWSVPAVGYNEQFF
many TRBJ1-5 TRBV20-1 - TGCAGTGCTAGGGGCTTCCAGGGGAGAGACAATCAGCCCCAGCATTTT CSARGFQGRDNQPQHF
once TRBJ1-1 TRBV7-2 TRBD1 TGTGCCAGCAGCTTATTTCGGGACAGAGACCTTTGGGCTTTCTTT CASSLFRDRDLWAFF
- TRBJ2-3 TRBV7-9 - TGTGCCAAGCAGGGAAGCACAGATACGCAGTATTTT CAKQGSTDTQYF
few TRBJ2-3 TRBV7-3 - TGTGCCAGCAGCCCGGAGGGGTCTAGCACAGATACGCAGTATTTT CASSPEGSSTDTQYF
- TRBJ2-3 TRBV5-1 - TGCGCCAGCAGCCGGGCATCGGGGCGGGCCACAGATACGCAGTATTTT CASSRASGRATDTQYF
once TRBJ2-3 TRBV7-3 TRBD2 TGTGCCACCAATAGCGGGGGGAGGGGAACAGATACGCAGTATTTT CATNSGGRGTDTQYF
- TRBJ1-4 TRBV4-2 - TGTGCCAGCAGCCAGACCCAGGGAGCAACTAATGAAAAACTGTTTTTT CASSQTQGATNEKLFF
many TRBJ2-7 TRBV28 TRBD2 TGTGCCAGCAGTCTCCTTGCGAGCGGGATCAGGGAAGACGAGCAGTACTTC CASSLLASGIREDEQYF
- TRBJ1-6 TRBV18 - TGTGCCAGCTCGTCCGACAATTACAATTCACCCCTCCACTTT CASSSDNYNSPLHF